The entry that follows covers one TCR beta chain sequence. The antigen is unknown. The CDR3 loop spans 11 amino acids. The V end was cut by 0 bases, the J end by 8 bases, with 5 bases between. Germline CDR1 SGDLS, CDR2 YYNGEE. Method: immunoSEQ multiplex PCR; TCRdb's copy keeps in-frame clones and lacks some. The sample records 170,000 or so clones, approximately 62% being singletons. The sample comes from a study of shared clonotypes between healthy human individuals. General observations from the study: When naive CD4 clonotypes were compared across several donors, approximately 5% were shared. Clonotype sharing among donors was expected to depend on sequencing depth. Relative to clonotypes present in all four donors, those not shared had lower generation probabilities.

The receptor comes from a young man in good health. The chain joins TRBV9 to TRBJ1-1, with D unclear. The sequencing sample was made of memory CD4+ T cells sorted from blood. The subset denotes: CD45RA-negative fraction. This CDR3 reads CASSVEGEAFF. DNA for the CDR3: TGTGCCAGCAGCGTAGAAGGAGAAGCTTTCTTT.